These 26 T cell receptor beta chains came from one sample sequenced in a study of blood T cell repertoires in COVID-19. Method: immunoSEQ multiplex PCR; TCRdb's copy keeps in-frame clones and lacks some. The table includes approximately 170,000 clones, about 85% detected once. Sequenced input: peripheral blood. The source of these receptors is a man older than 75 with COVID-19, enrolled during active disease.

V is TRBV28 and J is TRBJ2-7, with 7 bases fitting TRBD2. The CDR3 runs 15 residues. Trimming cost V 2 bases and J 0 bases; bases outside gene matches: 4. Germline V gene sequence: CDR1 MDHEN, CDR2 SYDVKM. The CDR3 is CASSLSGVPSYEQYF. CDR3 coding DNA: TGTGCCAGCAGTTTAAGCGGGGTTCCCTCCTACGAGCAGTACTTC. Full variable domain (missing parts from reference TRBV28 and TRBJ2-7): DVKVTQSSRYLVKRTGEKVFLECVQDMDHENMFWYRQDPGLGLRLIYFSYDVKMKEKGDIPEGYSVSREKKERFSLILESASTNQTSMYLCASSLSGVPSYEQYFGPGTRLTVT.

Points on this clone: The junction does not match germline at one end; this may be a read error. The gene calls are TRBV15 and TRBJ1-1; D gene ambiguous. Germline V gene lookup returns CDR1 LNHNV and CDR2 YYDKDF (reference sequence). This CDR3 region has 12 residues. CDR3 loop: CATSRERRVRIF. The CDR3 coding sequence is TGTGCCACCAGCAGAGAACGGAGGGTGAGGATCTTT.

The chain couples TRBV19 to TRBJ1-1; the D gene is possibly TRBD1 (5 bases). The CDR3 spans 16 residues. V lost 3 bases to trimming and J lost 0 bases, with 14 bases between them. CDR1 and CDR2 (germline): LNHDA, SQIVND (reference sequence). The CDR3 sequence is CASSIPRAGMNTEAFF. CDR3 nucleotides: TGTGCCAGTAGTATCCCCAGGGCAGGGATGAACACTGAAGCTTTCTTT.

This clone was seen a single time. J is TRBJ1-6 and V is TRBV9; D is undetermined. V was shortened by 1 base and J by 8 bases, with 7 bases between the two germline ends. The germline CDR1 and CDR2 sequences are SGDLS and YYNGEE. The CDR3 is 13 amino acids. CDR3 amino acids: CASSVIQDSPLHF. The CDR3 DNA follows: TGTGCCAGCAGCGTAATCCAGGATTCACCCCTCCACTTT.

V usage is TRBV19 and J usage is TRBJ1-2, with 7 bases matching TRBD1. Germline assignment: CDR1 LNHDA and CDR2 SQIVND (reference sequence). The CDR3 is 15 amino acids. The V and J ends lost 1 base and 4 bases, in that order; junction bases with no gene match: 6. CDR3 sequence (DNA): TGTGCCAGTAGTATAGGGGACAGCGGTCCCTATGGCTACACCTTC. Protein product: CASSIGDSGPYGYTF.

This chain links TRBV23-1 with TRBJ2-7, with D unresolved. TRBV23-1 is labeled an ORF, and its function is uncertain. The CDR3 covers 11 residues. V lost 6 bases, J lost 6 bases, and 9 bases lay in between. The CDR3 here is CASRIVSEQYF. The DNA of the CDR3 is TGCGCCAGCAGAATCGTCTCCGAGCAGTACTTC.

The count of this clone is one. CDR3 in DNA: TGTGCCAGCAGCCTTGGAGAGGAAAAACTGTTTTTT. Amino acid sequence: CASSLGEEKLFF. The chain recombines TRBV11-2 with TRBJ1-4; D unclear. Trimming left V 5 bases short and J 8 bases short, with 9 bases between. This CDR3 is 12 amino acids long. CDR1 SGHAT and CDR2 FQNNGV come from the germline V gene. Full variable domain (rest looked up from reference TRBV11-2 and TRBJ1-4): EAGVAQSPRYKIIEKRQSVAFWCNPISGHATLYWYQQILGQGPKLLIQFQNNGVVDDSQLPKDRFSAERLKGVDSTLKIQPAKLEDSAVYLCASSLGEEKLFFGSGTQLSVL.

CDR3: CASRPQGSEKLFF. The CDR3 DNA reads as TGTGCCAGCAGGCCCCAAGGTAGCGAAAAACTGTTTTTT. The chain combines TRBV28 with TRBJ1-4; D remains unclear. The CDR3 sequence is 13 residues long. Trimming stripped 6 bases from V and 8 bases from J, with 13 bases between. Germline CDR1 reads MDHEN; CDR2 reads SYDVKM.

The chain employs TRBV6-5 and TRBJ2-7, with TRBD2 matching 8 bases. This CDR3 comprises 15 residues. Looked up from germline, CDR1 is MNHEY and CDR2 is SVGAGI. V lost 5 bases, J lost 0 bases, and 6 bases stayed unmatched. The CDR3 reads CASSRLALSSYEQYF. The CDR3 region has the DNA TGTGCCAGCAGTCGACTAGCGTTGAGCTCCTACGAGCAGTACTTC.

V is TRBV14 and J is TRBJ2-7; D possibly corresponds to TRBD1 (5 bases). Germline-derived CDR1 and CDR2 are SGHDN and FVKESK. This CDR3 is built from 14 residues. V was cut by 4 bases and J by 0 bases, with 10 bases left in between. CDR3 coding DNA: TGTGCCAGCAGCCCAAACAGGTTCTCCTACGAGCAGTACTTC. Translating gives CASSPNRFSYEQYF. Using reference TRBV14 and TRBJ2-7 for the parts outside the CDR3, the full variable domain is EAGVTQFPSHSVIEKGQTVTLRCDPISGHDNLYWYRRVMGKEIKFLLHFVKESKQDESGMPNNRFLAERTGGTYSTLKVQPAELEDSGVYFCASSPNRFSYEQYFGPGTRLTVT.

The chain employs TRBV6-4 and TRBJ2-3, with a possible D match to TRBD2 (6 bases). The CDR3 loop spans 14 amino acids. Per the germline V gene, CDR1 is MRHNA and CDR2 is SNTAGT. Trimming took off 3 bases at V and 2 bases at J, with 9 bases between the two ends. This chain's CDR3 is CASSEAGNTDTQYF. The CDR3, as DNA: TGTGCCAGCAGTGAGGCGGGAAACACAGATACGCAGTATTTT.

V and J are TRBV2 and TRBJ1-2, with TRBD1 matching over 7 bases. The germline gives CDR1 SNHLY, CDR2 FYNNEI. The CDR3 totals 13 residues. Trimming at V came to 3 bases and at J to 8 bases, leaving 6 bases not matched to a gene. CDR3 in amino acids: CASSDGQAGGYTF. Here the CDR3 DNA reads TGTGCCAGCAGTGACGGACAGGCCGGAGGCTACACCTTC.

The chain joins TRBV5-4 to TRBJ2-3; 7 bases are a match to TRBD2. Per the germline V gene, CDR1 is SGHNT and CDR2 is YYREEE (reference sequence). The CDR3 extends over 15 amino acids. V lost 4 bases and J lost 2; bases outside the gene matches: 7. CDR3 region: CASSPKRGFTDTQYF. As DNA, the CDR3 is TGTGCCAGCAGCCCTAAGCGGGGTTTCACAGATACGCAGTATTTT.

V and J are TRBV4-3 and TRBJ2-1, with D possibly matching TRBD2 (5 bases). The CDR3 runs 14 residues. Between the trimmed V and J ends, which lost 0 bases and 7 bases, there was a span of 10 bases. CDR1 and CDR2 (germline): LGHNA, YSLEER. This chain's CDR3 is CASSQDQGLNEQFF. The CDR3 DNA reads TGCGCCAGCAGCCAAGATCAAGGACTGAATGAGCAGTTCTTC.

The chain recombines TRBV2 with TRBJ1-2; TRBD1 aligns across 8 bases. This CDR3 has 13 amino acids. Per germline, CDR1 SNHLY and CDR2 FYNNEI. Trimming cost V 6 bases and J 8 bases; bases outside gene matches: 8. This chain's CDR3 is CASSGDRIRGYTF. CDR3 in DNA: TGTGCCAGCAGCGGGGACAGGATCCGCGGCTACACCTTC.

The chain carries TRBV5-1 and TRBJ1-2; a weak D match, TRBD1 (6 bases). The CDR3 is 14 amino acids. V dropped 5 bases and J dropped 3 bases, with 14 bases sitting between them. Looked up from germline, CDR1 is SGHRS and CDR2 is YFSETQ. For the CDR3, the DNA is TGCGCCAGCAGTCCCACAGGGACGGACTATGGCTACACCTTC. It yields the protein CASSPTGTDYGYTF.

The chain links TRBV3-1 (or the pseudogene TRBV3-2) to TRBJ2-3; 12 bases line up with TRBD2. There are 17 residues in the CDR3. V dropped 3 bases and J dropped 0; count of bases not matched to a gene: 4. Germline CDR1 LGHDT, CDR2 YNNKEL (reference sequence). The CDR3 sequence is CASSHPSGGASTDTQYF. The DNA for the CDR3 is TGTGCCAGCAGCCACCCTAGCGGGGGGGCAAGCACAGATACGCAGTATTTT.

The chain joins TRBV5-1 to TRBJ1-4; no firm D call. Trimming stripped 5 bases from V and 3 bases from J, with 14 bases between. In germline, CDR1 is SGHRS, CDR2 YFSETQ. This CDR3 is built from 15 residues. The CDR3 loop reads CASRQNSAANEKLFF. In DNA form, the CDR3 reads TGCGCCAGCAGGCAAAACAGTGCTGCTAATGAAAAACTGTTTTTT.

The genes are TRBV7-3 and TRBJ2-1; 11 nucleotides agree with TRBD2. Losses at the gene ends were 4 bases for V and 9 bases for J; bases not matched to a gene: 8. CDR3 length: 15 residues. In germline, CDR1 is SGHTA, CDR2 FQGTGA. The CDR3 region is CASSSLAGGHVEQFF. The CDR3 DNA is TGTGCCAGCAGCTCCTTAGCGGGGGGGCATGTTGAGCAGTTCTTC.

The rearrangement links TRBV7-2 to TRBJ2-5, with D tentatively TRBD2 (5 bases). Trimming left V 7 bases short and J 4 bases short, with 16 bases between. The CDR3 runs 14 residues. Germline V gene sequence: CDR1 SGHTA, CDR2 FQGNSA. CDR3: CASTDSRAAETQYF. DNA for the CDR3: TGTGCCAGCACCGACTCGCGGGCGGCAGAGACCCAGTACTTC.

CDR3 protein: CASSILRLGNQPQHF. In DNA, the CDR3 is TGTGCCAGTAGTATTTTGCGGCTGGGCAATCAGCCCCAGCATTTT. V and J are TRBV19 and TRBJ1-5; no clear D. This CDR3 has 15 residues. The V and J ends lost 3 bases and 2 bases respectively, with 11 bases between them. In germline, CDR1 is LNHDA, CDR2 SQIVND (reference sequence).

This sequence joins TRBV18 and TRBJ2-2, with TRBD2 matching 10 bases. The CDR3 is made up of 17 amino acids. The J segment lost 5 bases and the V segment lost 2 bases, leaving 8 bases of the junction unmatched. Looked up from germline, CDR1 is KGHSH and CDR2 is LQKENI. In DNA, the CDR3 is TGTGCCAGCTCACCAGAGAGCGGGGGGGCCCGGACCGGGGAGCTGTTTTTT. Residues: CASSPESGGARTGELFF.

The chain combines TRBV7-2 with TRBJ1-2, with 10 bases identical to TRBD1. Trimming removed 4 bases from V and 7 bases from J; junction bases left unmatched: 6. CDR1 is SGHTA and CDR2 is FQGNSA in the germline V gene. This CDR3 has 14 amino acids. CDR3 sequence (DNA): TGTGCCAGCAGCTCGCCAGGGGACAGGGGTGGCTACACCTTC. Residues: CASSSPGDRGGYTF.

The rearrangement links TRBV2 to TRBJ2-4; 8 nucleotides line up with TRBD1. Looked up from germline, CDR1 is SNHLY and CDR2 is FYNNEI. Trimming at V came to 3 bases and at J to 2 bases, leaving 3 bases not matched to a gene. The CDR3 totals 15 residues. CDR3 sequence reads: CASSDQGATKNIQYF. The CDR3 DNA sequence: TGTGCCAGCAGTGACCAGGGGGCCACCAAAAACATTCAGTACTTC.

V and J are TRBV19 and TRBJ2-4, with TRBD1 as a possible D gene (6 bases). Germline assignment: CDR1 LNHDA and CDR2 SQIVND (reference sequence). This CDR3 is built from 14 residues. V was trimmed by 8 bases and J by 0 bases, leaving 11 bases between them. CDR3 amino acids: CASADSLAKNIQYF. The CDR3, as DNA: TGTGCCAGTGCGGACAGTCTAGCCAAAAACATTCAGTACTTC.

Here the CDR3 reads CASSLEGSSYEQYF. The CDR3 DNA is TGTGCCAGCAGCTTAGAAGGGAGCTCCTACGAGCAGTACTTC. The chain employs TRBV11-3 and TRBJ2-7, with D maybe TRBD2 (5 bases). Germline V lookup: CDR1 SGHNT, CDR2 YENEEA. This CDR3 has 14 amino acids. Between the trimmed V and J ends, which lost 0 bases and 0 bases, there was a span of 6 bases.